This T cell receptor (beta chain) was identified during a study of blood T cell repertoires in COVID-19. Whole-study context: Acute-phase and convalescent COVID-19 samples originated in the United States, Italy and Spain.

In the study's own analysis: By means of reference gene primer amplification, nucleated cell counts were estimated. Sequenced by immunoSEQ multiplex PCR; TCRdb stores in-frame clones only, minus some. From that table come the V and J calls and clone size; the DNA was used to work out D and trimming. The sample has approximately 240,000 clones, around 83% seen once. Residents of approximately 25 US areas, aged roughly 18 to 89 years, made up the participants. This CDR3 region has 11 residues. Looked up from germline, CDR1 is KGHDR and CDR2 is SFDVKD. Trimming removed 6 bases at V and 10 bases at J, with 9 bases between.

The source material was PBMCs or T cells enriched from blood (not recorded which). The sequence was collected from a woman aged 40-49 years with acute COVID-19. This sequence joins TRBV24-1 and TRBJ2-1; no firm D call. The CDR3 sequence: CATSRSGEQFF. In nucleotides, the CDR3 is TGTGCCACCAGTCGGTCAGGCGAGCAGTTCTTC.